The 32 T cell receptor beta chains presented below share a single source sample, sequenced in a study of cytomegalovirus exposure and HLA in healthy donors. This PCR relied on a set of 60 Vbeta primers and 13 Jbeta primers. Produced via immunoSEQ multiplex PCR; TCRdb's table is partial and in-frame only. The table has tens of thousands of clones, approximately 84% seen once; the top ten hold 5.6%. The sequenced sample consisted of PBMCs. Every receptor here comes from a woman between 18 and 29 years old in good health and CMV-seropositive.

This chain uses TRBV30 with TRBJ1-1; D gene unclear. Germline CDR1 GTSNPN, CDR2 SVGIG (reference sequence). Trimming removed 1 base at V and 5 bases at J, with 14 bases between. The CDR3 is made up of 14 amino acids. The CDR3, as DNA: TGTGCCTGGAGTGAGCAGAGGTGGTGGACTGAAGCTTTCTTT. It is translated as CAWSEQRWWTEAFF.

This clone was seen a single time. Compared with germline, one end of the junction differs, possibly owing to a read error. The gene calls are TRBV7-9 and TRBJ1-5; 10 nucleotides line up with TRBD1. The germline V gene encodes CDR1 SEHNR and CDR2 FQNEAQ (reference sequence). CDR3 size: 15 residues. The chain's CDR3 is CSSSSGTGVPQPQHF. The CDR3 DNA reads as TGTTCCAGCAGCTCAGGGACAGGGGTGCCTCAGCCCCAGCATTTT.

This clone showed up just a few times. This chain joins TRBV5-4 and TRBJ2-1; unclear D gene. The length of the CDR3 is 13 residues. Trimming left V 1 base short and J 3 bases short, with 5 bases between. Germline V gene sequence: CDR1 SGHNT, CDR2 YYREEE (reference sequence). The CDR3 here is CASSLNYYNEQFF. As DNA, the CDR3 is TGTGCCAGCAGCTTGAACTACTACAATGAGCAGTTCTTC.

The J gene is TRBJ2-7, the V gene TRBV13; 7 bases match TRBD2. J lost 2 bases, V lost 5 bases, and 9 bases had no gene match. CDR3 length: 15 amino acids. Germline values: CDR1 PRHDT, CDR2 FYEKMQ (reference sequence). CDR3 in DNA: TGTGCCAGCAGCCCCCGGACTAGTGGGACCTACGAGCAGTACTTC. Translation: CASSPRTSGTYEQYF.

The V gene is TRBV4-1, the J gene TRBJ2-3; the D is unclear. V gave up 2 bases and J gave up 5 bases, with 8 bases separating them. This CDR3 is built from 13 residues. The germline V gene encodes CDR1 MGHRA and CDR2 YSYEKL. The CDR3 DNA is TGCGCCAGCAGCCAACTAGTGCTAGATACGCAGTATTTT. Protein sequence: CASSQLVLDTQYF.

The chain joins TRBV5-4 to TRBJ2-3, with D unresolved. The V end was cut by 0 bases, the J end by 1 base, with 3 bases between. The CDR3 consists of 13 residues. Per germline, CDR1 SGHNT and CDR2 YYREEE (reference sequence). CDR3 amino acids: CASSLAGTDTQYF. CDR3 DNA: TGTGCCAGCAGCTTGGCGGGCACAGATACGCAGTATTTT. The variable domain in full, completed from reference TRBV5-4 and TRBJ2-3, reads ETGVTQSPTHLIKTRGQQVTLRCSSQSGHNTVSWYQQALGQGPQFIFQYYREEENGRGNFPPRFSGLQFPNYSSELNVNALELDDSALYLCASSLAGTDTQYFGPGTRLTVL.

The chain uses TRBV7-2 and TRBJ2-3; D is ambiguous. The germline gives CDR1 SGHTA, CDR2 FQGNSA. This CDR3 spans 14 amino acids. The ends were cut back, 5 bases at V and 3 bases at J, with 12 bases in the middle. The CDR3 here is CASSISRGTDTQYF. The DNA of the CDR3 is TGTGCCAGCAGCATCAGCCGAGGTACAGATACGCAGTATTTT.

This clone has just one count. V and J are TRBV30 and TRBJ2-7, with a weak D call TRBD2 (6 bases). The CDR3 runs to 16 residues. V was clipped by 3 bases and J by 2 bases, with 20 bases between them. The germline V gene encodes CDR1 GTSNPN and CDR2 SVGIG (reference sequence). Here the CDR3 reads CAWRKIDGRAPYEQYF. In DNA form, the CDR3 reads TGTGCCTGGAGGAAAATCGACGGGAGAGCTCCCTACGAGCAGTACTTC.

The rearrangement links TRBV12-2 to TRBJ2-5; no check of the table's D call, TRBD2, against the DNA was made. TRBV12-2 is described as a pseudogene. The CDR3 totals 18 residues. The DNA for the CDR3 is TGTGCAAGTCGCCGGGCAGGGACTAGCGGCAGCCCCCAAGAGACCCAGTACTTC. The encoded protein is CASRRAGTSGSPQETQYF.

The J gene is TRBJ2-3, the V gene TRBV11-2, with a tentative D call TRBD2 (6 bases). In germline, CDR1 is SGHAT, CDR2 FQNNGV. Trimming pared 5 bases from V and 8 bases from J, leaving 11 bases between. This CDR3 contains 12 residues. The CDR3, as DNA: TGTGCCAGCAGCCCCATGGGAGGTACGCAGTATTTT. This gives the protein CASSPMGGTQYF. The full variable domain, in which reference TRBV11-2 and TRBJ2-3 provide the parts outside the CDR3, is EAGVAQSPRYKIIEKRQSVAFWCNPISGHATLYWYQQILGQGPKLLIQFQNNGVVDDSQLPKDRFSAERLKGVDSTLKIQPAKLEDSAVYLCASSPMGGTQYFGPGTRLTVL.

The V gene is TRBV5-6, the J gene TRBJ2-7; tentatively, D is TRBD2 (5 bases). Trimming took off 4 bases at V and 4 bases at J, with 9 bases between the two ends. Germline V CDR1 and CDR2: SGHDT, YYEEEE. The CDR3 is 12 amino acids. The CDR3 sequence is CASSRTGYEQYF. Here the CDR3 DNA reads TGTGCCAGCAGCAGGACTGGATACGAGCAGTACTTC.

The chain uses TRBV5-1 and TRBJ1-4; 9 bases agree with TRBD1. Germline loops: CDR1 SGHRS, CDR2 YFSETQ. With 3 bases clipped from V and 5 bases from J, the junction kept 8 bases outside the gene matches. This CDR3 contains 16 residues. The DNA for the CDR3 is TGCGCCAGCAGCTCAAGAGCCGGGACAGGGAATGAAAAACTGTTTTTT. It translates to CASSSRAGTGNEKLFF.

This clone was recorded once. The rearrangement joins TRBV30 to TRBJ1-5, with D maybe TRBD1 (6 bases). The V end lost 2 bases, the J end lost 4 bases, and 6 bases lay between the germline ends. The V gene's germline CDR1 is GTSNPN and CDR2 SVGIG (reference sequence). This CDR3 spans 12 amino acids. Written as DNA, the CDR3 is TGTGCCTGGAGTAGGGGGAATCAGCCCCAGCATTTT. It encodes CAWSRGNQPQHF.

V is TRBV7-9 and J is TRBJ2-5; D possibly corresponds to TRBD1 (5 bases). Trimming cost V 4 bases and J 5 bases, with 14 bases left between them. This CDR3 is 14 amino acids long. CDR1 is SEHNR and CDR2 is FQNEAQ in the germline V gene (reference sequence). The CDR3 is CASSSLAGPETQYF. As DNA, the CDR3 is TGTGCCAGCAGCTCCCTCGCAGGGCCGGAGACCCAGTACTTC.

This clone was picked up one time. The chain links TRBV18 to TRBJ1-1; perhaps TRBD1 as D (5 bases). Trimming shortened V by 3 bases and J by 5 bases, and 16 bases separated the two germline ends. The V gene's germline CDR1 is KGHSH and CDR2 LQKENI. This CDR3 contains 15 residues. Written as DNA, the CDR3 is TGTGCCAGCTCACCCCTGGACACTTTGCGGACTGAAGCTTTCTTT. This sequence encodes CASSPLDTLRTEAFF.

The CDR3 loop reads CATSPQGVYNEQFF. CDR3 nucleotide sequence: TGTGCCACCAGTCCACAGGGAGTCTACAATGAGCAGTTCTTC. The chain carries TRBV15 and TRBJ2-1; TRBD1 is a possible D gene (6 bases). This CDR3 is 14 amino acids long. V shed 6 bases and J shed 3 bases, with 12 bases lying between them. Germline assignment: CDR1 LNHNV and CDR2 YYDKDF (reference sequence).

The chain carries TRBV7-8 and TRBJ1-4; 8 bases are shared with TRBD1. CDR1 is SGHVS and CDR2 is FQNEAQ in the germline V gene. The CDR3 is 14 residues long. The V segment lost 4 bases and the J segment 5 bases; nucleotides outside the gene matches: 3. CDR3: CASSSDRGNEKLFF. The DNA of the CDR3 is TGTGCCAGCAGCTCCGACAGGGGAAATGAAAAACTGTTTTTT.

The chain links TRBV5-1 to TRBJ1-4; TRBD1 agrees at 7 bases. The junction had 14 bases not matched to a gene; V was cut back by 4 bases and J by 8 bases. This CDR3 region has 16 residues. From germline, CDR1 is SGHRS and CDR2 YFSETQ. CDR3 bases: TGCGCCAGCAGCCGACCAGGGGGGACAAGGAAAGAAAAACTGTTTTTT. This sequence encodes CASSRPGGTRKEKLFF.

The rearrangement joins TRBV6-1 to TRBJ2-1; perhaps TRBD1 as D (5 bases). Deletions cut 4 bases from V and 8 bases from J, with 15 bases between. In germline, CDR1 is MNHNS, CDR2 SASEGT. The CDR3 spans 14 residues. The CDR3 DNA reads TGTGCCAGCAGTGTTCAAGGGGTTGGGGATGAGCAGTTCTTC. Amino acid sequence: CASSVQGVGDEQFF.

This clone was counted a single time. The sample carries other DNA sequences with the same CDR3. The chain couples TRBV30 to TRBJ2-7, with 10 bases that match TRBD2. V lost 2 bases, J lost 1 base, and 8 bases stayed unmatched. The CDR3 totals 16 residues. The germline V gene has CDR1 GTSNPN and CDR2 SVGIG (reference sequence). The CDR3 region has the DNA TGTGCCTGGAGTAGGCCGGGACTAGCGTCATCCTACGAGCAGTACTTC. This sequence encodes CAWSRPGLASSYEQYF.

The CDR3 DNA follows: TGTGCCAGCAGCCAAGATCCCAGCGGGAGCCCCCGGGATACGCAGTATTTT. Its translation is CASSQDPSGSPRDTQYF. The chain joins TRBV4-2 to TRBJ2-3; 8 bases are shared with TRBD2. Germline V gene lookup returns CDR1 LGHNA and CDR2 YNFKEQ. CDR3 length: 17 residues. V gave up 0 bases and J gave up 6 bases; unmatched junction bases: 11.

CDR3 nucleotide sequence: TGTGCCAGTAGTATAAGCGGAGCGAACACCGGGGAGCTGTTTTTT. Translated: CASSISGANTGELFF. This sequence joins TRBV19 and TRBJ2-2, with D perhaps TRBD2 (5 bases). V lost 2 bases to trimming and J lost 0 bases, with 7 bases between them. This CDR3 is built from 15 residues. Germline values: CDR1 LNHDA, CDR2 SQIVND (reference sequence).

The chain has TRBV6-4 and TRBJ2-3; possible D gene TRBD2, 6 bases. There are 16 residues in the CDR3. V lost 5 bases, J lost 4 bases, and 19 bases lay in between. CDR1 and CDR2 from the germline V gene are MRHNA and SNTAGT. The CDR3 region has the DNA TGTGCCAGCAGTAGCAAAGGAGGGGTAGGGCCAGATACGCAGTATTTT. The encoded protein is CASSSKGGVGPDTQYF.

This clone was found once. In nucleotides, the CDR3 is TGTGCCAGCAGCTCCAAAATCGGGACAGACGAGCAGTACTTC. It translates to CASSSKIGTDEQYF. The chain has TRBV7-3 and TRBJ2-7, with 7 bases lining up with TRBD1. CDR3 size: 14 residues. V was pared by 4 bases and J by 5 bases, with 8 bases of the junction left unmatched. Germline V gene lookup returns CDR1 SGHTA and CDR2 FQGTGA.

This clone is a singleton in its sample. The chain has TRBV27 and TRBJ1-3; D is possibly TRBD1 (6 bases). CDR1 is MNHEY and CDR2 is SMNVEV in the germline V gene (reference sequence). Between the trimmed V and J ends, which lost 4 bases and 1 base, there was a span of 8 bases. The CDR3 contains 14 residues. The CDR3, as DNA: TGTGCCAGCAGTTCGACAGGATCTGGAAACACCATATATTTT. Translated, it gives CASSSTGSGNTIYF.

J is TRBJ2-7 and V is TRBV28, with TRBD2 matching over 11 bases. CDR1 and CDR2 from the germline V gene are MDHEN and SYDVKM. The CDR3 runs 17 residues. Trimming cost V 1 base and J 5 bases; bases outside gene matches: 10. Written as DNA, the CDR3 is TGTGCCAGCAGTTTATTATTTAGCGGGAGGGCCGTGCACGAGCAGTACTTC. Translating gives CASSLLFSGRAVHEQYF.

The chain has TRBV29-1 and TRBJ2-3; TRBD2 is a possible D gene (5 bases). The CDR3 covers 14 residues. Trimming left V 3 bases short and J 0 bases short, with 10 bases between. Germline CDR1 is SQVTM and CDR2 is ANQGSEA. In nucleotides, the CDR3 is TGCAGCGTTGAGAGCGGAACTAGCACAGATACGCAGTATTTT. Residues: CSVESGTSTDTQYF.

The gene calls are TRBV29-1 and TRBJ2-7; TRBD2 agrees at 13 bases. The V segment lost 5 bases and the J segment 4 bases; nucleotides outside the gene matches: 2. The CDR3 runs to 13 residues. The germline gives CDR1 SQVTM, CDR2 ANQGSEA. The CDR3 DNA is TGCAGCGTTAGGACTAGCGGGGGATACGAGCAGTACTTC. Encoded protein: CSVRTSGGYEQYF.

V usage is TRBV2 and J usage is TRBJ2-7; D gene uncertain. V lost 2 bases and J 3 bases, leaving 5 bases between the germline ends. Germline V lookup: CDR1 SNHLY, CDR2 FYNNEI. The CDR3 has 12 residues. CDR3 amino acids: CASSEPNYEQYF. DNA of the CDR3: TGTGCCAGCAGTGAACCCAACTACGAGCAGTACTTC. The entire variable domain, with the rest obtained from reference TRBV2 and TRBJ2-7, is as follows: EPEVTQTPSHQVTQMGQEVILRCVPISNHLYFYWYRQILGQKVEFLVSFYNNEISEKSEIFDDQFSVERPDGSNFTLKIRSTKLEDSAMYFCASSEPNYEQYFGPGTRLTVT.

The genes are TRBV6-5 and TRBJ2-7; TRBD2 aligns across 7 bases. J lost 1 base, V lost 2 bases, and 5 bases had no gene match. The CDR3 sequence is 15 residues long. Germline V lookup: CDR1 MNHEY, CDR2 SVGAGI. CDR3 in amino acids: CASSYESAGSYEQYF. In DNA form, the CDR3 reads TGTGCCAGCAGTTACGAATCAGCGGGGTCCTACGAGCAGTACTTC.

This rearrangement joins TRBV6-1 to TRBJ2-3; 12 bases line up with TRBD2. CDR1 and CDR2 from the germline V gene are MNHNS and SASEGT. There are 15 residues in the CDR3. The V and J ends lost 6 bases and 4 bases, in that order; junction bases with no gene match: 5. CDR3 in DNA: TGTGCCAGCAGAGAAACTAGCGGGGGGTCAGATACGCAGTATTTT. This codes for CASRETSGGSDTQYF.

This chain joins TRBV4-1 and TRBJ2-2, with 7 nucleotides matching TRBD2. This CDR3 comprises 16 residues. The V gene end was trimmed by 5 bases and the J gene end by 5 bases; junction bases not matched to a gene: 11. The germline gives CDR1 MGHRA, CDR2 YSYEKL. The CDR3 reads CASSIREGRETGELFF. The CDR3 nucleotides read TGCGCCAGCAGCATTCGGGAAGGGAGGGAGACCGGGGAGCTGTTTTTT.